Below, one TCR beta chain is given with its context. Its specificity is unknown. CDR3 length equals 12 residues. Germline CDR1 is SGHNT and CDR2 is YYREEE (reference sequence). Trimming shortened V by 4 bases and J by 3 bases, and 8 bases separated the two germline ends. The sample belongs to a study of cytomegalovirus exposure and HLA in healthy donors. The PCR contained 60 Vbeta and 13 Jbeta primers. Clones were read by immunoSEQ multiplex PCR, and TCRdb kept only the in-frame ones, dropping some. The sample shows 150,000 to 200,000 clones, over 65% of them seen only once. General observations from the study: Common viral pathogens (according to a later analysis) appeared linked to several of the most significant clusters. For TCR beta chains, V- and J-gene trimming was later linked to a missense DCLRE1C variant. Looking again later, the authors saw that most CMV-associated TCR beta chains seemed HLA-restricted.

Sequenced input: PBMCs. This sequence was found in a woman aged 40-49 years in good health and CMV-seronegative. The V gene is TRBV5-4, the J gene TRBJ2-7; weak D call: TRBD2 (5 bases). The CDR3 region has the DNA TGTGCCAGCAGCGCCGGACTCTACGAGCAGTACTTC. Amino acid sequence: CASSAGLYEQYF.